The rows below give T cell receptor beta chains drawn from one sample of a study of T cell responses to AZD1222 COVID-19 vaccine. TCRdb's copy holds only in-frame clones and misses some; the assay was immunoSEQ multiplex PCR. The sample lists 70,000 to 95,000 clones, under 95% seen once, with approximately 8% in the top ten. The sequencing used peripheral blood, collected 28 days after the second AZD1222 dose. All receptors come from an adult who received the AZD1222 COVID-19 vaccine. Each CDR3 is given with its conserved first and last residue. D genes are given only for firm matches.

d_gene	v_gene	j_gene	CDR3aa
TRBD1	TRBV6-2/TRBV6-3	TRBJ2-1	CASSYPTGLGGPGYNEQFF
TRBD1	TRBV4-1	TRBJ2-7	CASSQTGTGNYEQYF
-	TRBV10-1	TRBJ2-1	CASTGRRFGNEQFF
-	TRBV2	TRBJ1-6	CASSPQRPGESPLHF
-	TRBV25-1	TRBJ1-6	CASSEWRTDNSPLHF
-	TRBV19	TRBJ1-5	CASSTQDNQPQHF
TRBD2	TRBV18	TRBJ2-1	CASLLAGYNEQFF
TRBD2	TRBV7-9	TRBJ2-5	CASSLGNSGAQETQYF
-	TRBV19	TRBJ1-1	CASSPFLQATEAFF
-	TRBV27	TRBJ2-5	CASSLWAQETQYF
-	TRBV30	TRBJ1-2	CAWSVLNSYGYTF
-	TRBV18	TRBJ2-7	CASSPTNGQQSYEQYF
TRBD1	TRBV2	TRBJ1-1	CASSGTGTGFSEAFF
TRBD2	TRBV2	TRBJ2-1	CASSEGLAGVPEQFF
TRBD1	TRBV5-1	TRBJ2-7	CASSLATHFGTGGTYEQYF
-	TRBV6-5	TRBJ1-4	CASSTGGSEKLFF
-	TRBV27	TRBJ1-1	CASGPKEYTEAFF
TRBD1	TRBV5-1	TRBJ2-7	CASSFSVQGAGEQYF
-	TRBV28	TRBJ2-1	CASFLTGDVKQFF
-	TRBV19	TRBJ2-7	CASSTTEGEVHEQYF
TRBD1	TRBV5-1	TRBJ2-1	CASSRSGTGGDEQFF
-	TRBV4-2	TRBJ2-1	CASSQEGLINEQFF
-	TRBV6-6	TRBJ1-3	CASSSQGGNTIYF
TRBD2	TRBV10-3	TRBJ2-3	CAIRKTSGSPDTQYF
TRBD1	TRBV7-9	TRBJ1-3	CASSLDGTGDHSGNTIYF
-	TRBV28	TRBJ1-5	CATRSAGQPQHF
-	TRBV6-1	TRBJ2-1	CASSEFTGSNYNEQFF
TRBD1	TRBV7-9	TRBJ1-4	CASRRQGGSEKLFF
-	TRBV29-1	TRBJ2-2	CSVVENTGELFF
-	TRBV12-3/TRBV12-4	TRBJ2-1	CASSLGSEQFF
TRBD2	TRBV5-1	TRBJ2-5	CASSFGLARETQYF
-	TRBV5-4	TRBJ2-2	CASSLAGAGTGELFF
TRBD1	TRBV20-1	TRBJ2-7	CSASLQGASEQYF
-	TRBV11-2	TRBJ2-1	CASSLVGGRVRSSYNEQFF
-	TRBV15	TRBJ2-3	CATSRDPGARPDTQYF
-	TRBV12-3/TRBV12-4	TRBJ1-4	CASKRGQNEKLFF
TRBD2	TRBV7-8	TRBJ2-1	CASSLVRESYNEQFF
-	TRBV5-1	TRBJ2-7	CASSLDPGNVYEQYF
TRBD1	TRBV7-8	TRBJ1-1	CASSLAGGRAEAFF
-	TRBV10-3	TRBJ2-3	CAAGTRTDTQYF
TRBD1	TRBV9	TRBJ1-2	CASSVGDRGYGYTF
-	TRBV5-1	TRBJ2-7	CASSPIQGTEQYF
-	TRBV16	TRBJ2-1	CASSQSGTNEQFF
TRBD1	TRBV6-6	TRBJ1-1	CASSPYRGSEAFF
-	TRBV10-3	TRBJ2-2	CAISESRGVNTGELFF
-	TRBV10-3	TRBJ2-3	CAISESIGRGTDTQYF
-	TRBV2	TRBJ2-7	CASSEFPPEQYF
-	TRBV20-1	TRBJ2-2	CSASGTNTGELFF
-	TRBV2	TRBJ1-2	CASSEGEGVYGYTF